This TCR beta chain was documented in a study of identical twins. Using its own MiXCR run on the 5' RACE reads, TCRdb lists one record per CDR3 protein. Of hundreds of thousands of distinct CDR3 sequences listed, around a tenth are singletons. Regarding the study as a whole: The presence of invariant MAIT and iNKT cells could partly confound analyses of zero-insertion sequences.

Remarks on this clonotype: What it binds is unknown.

Specimen: memory (CD45RO+) T cells sorted from blood. The sequence derives from a woman younger than 35 in good health.

This CDR3 is CASSSQEGNYGYTF. The CDR3 DNA reads TGTGCCAGCAGCTCCCAGGAGGGGAACTATGGCTACACCTTC. The chain links TRBV11-2 to TRBJ1-2; D may be TRBD1 (5 bases). The germline gives CDR1 SGHAT, CDR2 FQNNGV. Trimming pared 4 bases from V and 2 bases from J, leaving 11 bases between. This CDR3 has 14 amino acids. Full variable domain (outside the CDR3, taken from reference TRBV11-2 and TRBJ1-2): EAGVAQSPRYKIIEKRQSVAFWCNPISGHATLYWYQQILGQGPKLLIQFQNNGVVDDSQLPKDRFSAERLKGVDSTLKIQPAKLEDSAVYLCASSSQEGNYGYTFGSGTRLTVV.